Listed below are T cell receptor beta chains from one sample, sequenced in a study of T-cell memory formation after mild COVID-19. TCRdb re-called the 5' RACE reads with MiXCR, one entry per CDR3 protein. The table shows under 650,000 distinct CDR3 sequences, with about 20% occurring only once. The sequenced sample was PBMCs or a T cell subset sorted from them (not recorded which). The origin of the receptors is an adult woman who had mild COVID-19 (a few samples of this study predate the infection). Cell type and time point are not known. Both conserved end residues are part of each CDR3. A D gene is named only where the DNA matches it firmly. Not every row has a clone size; where given, it reads once, few, many or a size class.

d_call: .; v_call: TRBV12-3/TRBV12-4; j_call: TRBJ1-1; clone_size: few; cdr3_aa: CASSWWSMNTEAFF; cdr3_nt: TGTGCCAGCAGTTGGTGGTCAATGAACACTGAAGCTTTCTTT
d_call: TRBD1; v_call: TRBV12-3/TRBV12-4; j_call: TRBJ2-7; clone_size: few; cdr3_aa: CASSLGTGILF; cdr3_nt: TGTGCCAGCAGTTTGGGGACAGGAATATTGTTC
d_call: .; v_call: TRBV5-6; j_call: TRBJ2-1; clone_size: few; cdr3_aa: CASSLDPDSKYNEQFF; cdr3_nt: TGTGCCAGCAGCTTGGATCCGGACAGTAAATACAATGAGCAGTTCTTC
d_call: .; v_call: TRBV28; j_call: TRBJ1-2; clone_size: .; cdr3_aa: CASSEEGWDYGYTF; cdr3_nt: TGTGCCAGCAGTGAAGAAGGGTGGGACTATGGCTACACCTTC
d_call: TRBD1; v_call: TRBV7-6; j_call: TRBJ2-5; clone_size: .; cdr3_aa: CASSNPDREIVTQYF; cdr3_nt: TGTGCCAGCAGCAACCCCGACAGGGAGATTGTAACCCAGTACTTC
d_call: .; v_call: TRBV6-2/TRBV6-3; j_call: TRBJ1-1; clone_size: many; cdr3_aa: CASRQTGGTEAFF; cdr3_nt: TGTGCCAGCAGACAGACTGGGGGAACTGAAGCTTTCTTT
d_call: .; v_call: TRBV3-1; j_call: TRBJ1-1; clone_size: .; cdr3_aa: CASSQGVVTLNTEAFF; cdr3_nt: TGTGCCAGCAGCCAAGGGGTAGTCACGTTGAACACTGAAGCTTTCTTT
d_call: TRBD1; v_call: TRBV14; j_call: TRBJ2-2; clone_size: .; cdr3_aa: CASSRVQGVDTGELFF; cdr3_nt: TGTGCCAGCAGCCGCGTCCAGGGGGTGGACACCGGGGAGCTGTTTTTT
d_call: .; v_call: TRBV29-1; j_call: TRBJ2-1; clone_size: .; cdr3_aa: CSLLGAEQFF; cdr3_nt: TGCAGCCTCCTGGGGGCGGAGCAGTTCTTC
d_call: TRBD1; v_call: TRBV9; j_call: TRBJ2-3; clone_size: .; cdr3_aa: CASSGYRGTGSTDTQYF; cdr3_nt: TGTGCCAGCAGCGGGTACCGCGGGACAGGGAGCACAGATACGCAGTATTTT
d_call: .; v_call: TRBV12-3/TRBV12-4; j_call: TRBJ2-7; clone_size: .; cdr3_aa: CASSLGPHEQYF; cdr3_nt: TGTGCCAGCAGTTTGGGGCCCCACGAGCAGTACTTC
d_call: TRBD1; v_call: TRBV10-3; j_call: TRBJ2-1; clone_size: .; cdr3_aa: CAISEPGVGDRGNNEQFF; cdr3_nt: TGTGCCATCAGTGAGCCCGGTGTAGGTGACAGGGGGAACAATGAGCAGTTCTTC
d_call: TRBD1; v_call: TRBV3-1; j_call: TRBJ1-5; clone_size: few; cdr3_aa: CASSQEGGRGFGSNQPQHF; cdr3_nt: TGTGCCAGCAGCCAAGAAGGCGGCAGGGGGTTCGGTAGCAATCAGCCCCAGCATTTT
d_call: .; v_call: TRBV20-1; j_call: TRBJ1-1; clone_size: once; cdr3_aa: CSALRDGTISEAFF; cdr3_nt: TGCAGTGCTCTCCGGGACGGAACAATCTCTGAAGCTTTCTTT
d_call: TRBD1; v_call: TRBV7-6; j_call: TRBJ2-2; clone_size: .; cdr3_aa: CASSQAGTGVTGELFF; cdr3_nt: TGTGCCAGCAGTCAGGCCGGGACAGGGGTCACCGGGGAGCTGTTTTTT
d_call: TRBD2; v_call: TRBV2; j_call: TRBJ2-5; clone_size: .; cdr3_aa: CASTGLAGGGQETQYF; cdr3_nt: TGTGCCAGCACCGGACTAGCGGGAGGAGGACAAGAGACCCAGTACTTC
d_call: TRBD2; v_call: TRBV5-1; j_call: TRBJ2-1; clone_size: .; cdr3_aa: CASSLAGASYNEQFF; cdr3_nt: TGCGCCAGCAGCCTAGCGGGGGCCTCCTACAATGAGCAGTTCTTC
d_call: TRBD1; v_call: TRBV6-2/TRBV6-3; j_call: TRBJ2-7; clone_size: .; cdr3_aa: CASKGQGSYEQYF; cdr3_nt: TGTGCCAGCAAAGGACAGGGGTCCTACGAGCAGTACTTC
d_call: .; v_call: TRBV18; j_call: TRBJ1-1; clone_size: .; cdr3_aa: CASSPEQNTEAFF; cdr3_nt: TGTGCCAGCTCACCAGAACAGAACACTGAAGCTTTCTTT
d_call: TRBD2; v_call: TRBV4-2; j_call: TRBJ2-5; clone_size: many; cdr3_aa: CASSQDQGGLGARETQYF; cdr3_nt: TGTGCCAGCAGCCAAGATCAAGGAGGACTAGGGGCCCGAGAGACCCAGTACTTC
d_call: TRBD2; v_call: TRBV12-3/TRBV12-4; j_call: TRBJ2-2; clone_size: many; cdr3_aa: CASRGLAGVTGELFF; cdr3_nt: TGTGCCAGCAGGGGACTAGCGGGCGTCACCGGGGAGCTGTTTTTT
d_call: .; v_call: TRBV2; j_call: TRBJ2-1; clone_size: .; cdr3_aa: CASSEISWGRDPEQFF; cdr3_nt: TGTGCCAGCAGTGAAATCAGTTGGGGCCGAGACCCCGAGCAGTTCTTC
d_call: TRBD1; v_call: TRBV5-1; j_call: TRBJ1-1; clone_size: few; cdr3_aa: CASSFSTGQGALRAFF; cdr3_nt: TGCGCCAGCAGCTTTTCCACGGGACAGGGGGCCCTTAGAGCTTTCTTT
d_call: .; v_call: TRBV4-1; j_call: TRBJ1-1; clone_size: .; cdr3_aa: CASTGTKGAFF; cdr3_nt: TGCGCCAGTACGGGGACCAAGGGGGCTTTCTTT